The entry below gives a single T cell receptor (beta chain) sequence along with its context. Germline V gene sequence: CDR1 MDHEN, CDR2 SYDVKM. The CDR3 is 16 residues long. Trimming removed 3 bases from V and 0 bases from J; junction bases left unmatched: 4. The method was immunoSEQ multiplex PCR; TCRdb's version includes in-frame clones alone and lacks a portion of them. The sample has around 280,000 clones; more than 85% are singletons. The data were obtained in a study of blood T cell repertoires in COVID-19. The TCR sequence derives from a man aged 70 or older with acute or convalescent COVID-19. V and J are TRBV28 and TRBJ1-4; the match to TRBD1 covers 7 bases. The sample was peripheral blood. The CDR3 spells CASSLAGGTTNEKLFF. DNA of the CDR3: TGTGCCAGCAGTTTGGCAGGGGGTACAACTAATGAAAAACTGTTTTTT.